The 21 T cell receptor beta chains below all came from one sample that was sequenced in a study of human T cells and chemical hapten exposure. Time point meaning: pre-sensitization, week 0. As for treatment: therapeutic diphenylcyclopropenone sensitization with weekly scalp DPC. TCRdb fed the RACE reads into MiXCR, producing one record per CDR3 protein. The data contain 60,000 or so distinct CDR3 sequences, approximately 10% of them singletons. Sequencing was performed on whole blood, taken in connection with sensitization to the hapten diphenylcyclopropenone (DPC). The receptors come from a man aged 35-49 years with alopecia areata. Some clones in this sample may be carry-over from other donors' samples.

Here the CDR3 reads CASSPWGSGTQGELFF. The CDR3 DNA reads TGTGCCAGCAGTCCCTGGGGTAGCGGGACCCAAGGGGAGCTGTTTTTT. The chain carries TRBV28 and TRBJ2-2, with 8 bases identical to TRBD2. Germline-derived CDR1 and CDR2 are MDHEN and SYDVKM. CDR3 length equals 16 residues. Trimming removed 5 bases from V and 8 bases from J; junction bases left unmatched: 13.

There are many counts of this clonotype. The genes are TRBV27 and TRBJ1-5, with D hard to call. The length of the CDR3 is 13 residues. With 6 bases removed from V and 0 bases from J, the gap between germline ends came to 6 bases. The germline CDR1 and CDR2 sequences are MNHEY and SMNVEV (reference sequence). CDR3: CASSNSSNQPQHF. CDR3 DNA: TGTGCCAGCAGCAATAGTAGCAATCAGCCCCAGCATTTT.

At least ten counts were recorded for this clonotype. The gene calls are TRBV24-1 and TRBJ2-1; D is unclear. Germline assignment: CDR1 KGHDR and CDR2 SFDVKD. This CDR3 spans 13 amino acids. The V gene lost 0 bases and the J gene lost 7 bases, with 6 bases spanning the gap. CDR3 DNA sequence: TGTGCCACCAGTGATTTGAACGGGAATGAGCAGTTCTTC. Encoded protein: CATSDLNGNEQFF.

This clonotype has ten or more counts. The genes are TRBV7-6 and TRBJ1-1; weak D call: TRBD1 (6 bases). CDR1 is SGHVS and CDR2 is FNYEAQ in the germline V gene. There are 15 residues in the CDR3. V shed 4 bases and J shed 4 bases, with 16 bases lying between them. The CDR3 region is CASSSDTGLGTEAFF. CDR3 DNA: TGTGCCAGCAGCTCGGATACAGGGTTGGGCACTGAAGCTTTCTTT.

This clonotype was observed a few times. The chain recombines TRBV4-2 with TRBJ1-2; 11 bases agree with TRBD1. V lost 0 bases and J lost 0; bases outside the gene matches: 3. The CDR3 contains 17 residues. Looked up from germline, CDR1 is LGHNA and CDR2 is YNFKEQ. This chain's CDR3 is CASSQDGQGAPNYGYTF. The CDR3 DNA reads TGTGCCAGCAGCCAAGATGGACAGGGGGCCCCTAACTATGGCTACACCTTC.

This clonotype was detected ten times or more. The V gene is TRBV11-3, the J gene TRBJ2-1; 8 bases map to TRBD2. Germline V gene lookup returns CDR1 SGHNT and CDR2 YENEEA. The CDR3 runs to 15 residues. V trimming: 2 bases; J trimming: 9 bases; junction bases outside the gene matches: 9. The CDR3 nucleotides read TGTGCCAGCAGCTTATACGGGAGGGGTGAGAGTGAGCAGTTCTTC. This encodes CASSLYGRGESEQFF.

This chain joins TRBV5-4 and TRBJ2-2, with D uncertain. The CDR3 spans 14 residues. Germline CDR1 is SGHNT and CDR2 is YYREEE (reference sequence). V was clipped by 6 bases and J by 6 bases, with 15 bases between them. The CDR3 sequence: CASNQRPAAGELFF. The CDR3 bases are TGTGCCAGCAACCAGAGGCCAGCCGCCGGGGAGCTGTTTTTT.

The V and J genes are TRBV28 and TRBJ2-7; D gene unclear. This CDR3 contains 13 residues. Trimming shortened V by 3 bases and J by 2 bases, and 8 bases separated the two germline ends. Germline CDR1 reads MDHEN; CDR2 reads SYDVKM. DNA of the CDR3: TGTGCCAGCAGTTTGGCGGCAACCTACGAGCAGTACTTC. Translated: CASSLAATYEQYF.

Ten or more counts support this clonotype. The chain couples TRBV24-1 to TRBJ1-5, with D possibly TRBD1 on 5 matching bases. The CDR3 is made up of 20 amino acids. Germline V gives CDR1 KGHDR, CDR2 SFDVKD. Trimming pared 0 bases from V and 1 base from J, leaving 21 bases between. The CDR3 protein is CATSDLTDNRPHLSNQPQHF. DNA for the CDR3: TGTGCCACCAGTGATTTGACGGACAATCGCCCCCACCTGAGCAATCAGCCCCAGCATTTT.

This clonotype was counted at least ten times. V gene TRBV6-5 combines with J gene TRBJ2-5; D is perhaps TRBD1 or TRBD2 (5 bases each). The V end was cut by 0 bases, the J end by 7 bases, with 18 bases between. In germline, CDR1 is MNHEY, CDR2 SVGAGI. The CDR3 totals 16 residues. This CDR3 is CASSYSGPGTSWTQYF. CDR3 bases: TGTGCCAGCAGTTACTCGGGGCCGGGGACGTCGTGGACCCAGTACTTC.

This clonotype was recorded many times. The genes are TRBV18 and TRBJ2-5; 7 bases are shared with TRBD1. The V segment lost 3 bases and the J segment 0 bases; nucleotides outside the gene matches: 10. CDR1 is KGHSH and CDR2 is LQKENI in the germline V gene. The CDR3 runs to 17 residues. CDR3 bases: TGTGCCAGCTCACCCCTCGAAACGACAGGGCACCAAGAGACCCAGTACTTC. It translates to CASSPLETTGHQETQYF.

This clonotype has at least ten counts. The V call is TRBV20-1, the J call TRBJ2-1, with TRBD2 matching 12 bases. The ends lost 0 bases at V and 7 bases at J; junction bases unmatched: 4. Germline CDR1 reads DFQATT; CDR2 reads SNEGSKA (reference sequence). The CDR3 totals 15 residues. Here the CDR3 DNA reads TGCAGTGCTAGAGAGGCGACTAGCGGGGGAAATGAGCAGTTCTTC. It is translated as CSAREATSGGNEQFF.

This clonotype was counted between two and nine times. The chain couples TRBV7-9 to TRBJ2-5; 12 nucleotides line up with TRBD1. This CDR3 spans 16 amino acids. V gave up 1 base and J gave up 4 bases; unmatched junction bases: 4. CDR1 is SEHNR, CDR2 FQNEAQ, per germline (reference sequence). CDR3 sequence (DNA): TGTGCCAGCAGCTTAGGGGACAGGGGGCATCGAGAGACCCAGTACTTC. It specifies CASSLGDRGHRETQYF.

This clonotype was observed many times. The J gene is TRBJ1-5, the V gene TRBV6-6; TRBD1 agrees at 7 bases. Germline V gives CDR1 MNHNY, CDR2 SVGAGI (reference sequence). This CDR3 region has 15 residues. V dropped 4 bases and J dropped 5; count of bases not matched to a gene: 8. CDR3 protein: CASSSLQGSHQPQHF. The CDR3 DNA sequence: TGTGCCAGCAGTTCGCTACAGGGGAGCCATCAGCCCCAGCATTTT.

This chain joins TRBV29-1 and TRBJ2-1; no clear D. The V gene lost 4 bases and the J gene lost 5 bases, with 3 bases spanning the gap. Germline V gives CDR1 SQVTM, CDR2 ANQGSEA. The CDR3 loop spans 10 amino acids. Written as DNA, the CDR3 is TGCAGCGTTGCAAACAATGAGCAGTTCTTC. It yields the protein CSVANNEQFF.

The rearrangement links TRBV6-5 to TRBJ1-4, with 7 bases aligning to TRBD1. Trimming removed 6 bases from V and 6 bases from J; junction bases left unmatched: 10. CDR1 and CDR2 (germline): MNHEY, SVGAGI. CDR3 size: 15 residues. The CDR3 region has the DNA TGTGCCAGCAGGAAGGGGAGGCAGGGGGATGAAAAACTGTTTTTT. Its translation is CASRKGRQGDEKLFF.

There are many counts of this clonotype. The chain has TRBV6-5 and TRBJ2-7; 9 positions match TRBD1. The CDR3 extends over 15 amino acids. Germline V lookup: CDR1 MNHEY, CDR2 SVGAGI. V gave up 5 bases and J gave up 6 bases; unmatched junction bases: 11. The CDR3 DNA reads as TGTGCCAGCAGTCTACTCCGGACAGGGGAGATCGAGCAGTACTTC. Residues: CASSLLRTGEIEQYF.

This clonotype was seen many times. J is TRBJ2-3 and V is TRBV20-1; D gene uncertain. Trimming stripped 3 bases from V and 8 bases from J, with 21 bases between. Germline V CDR1 and CDR2: DFQATT, SNEGSKA (reference sequence). The CDR3 contains 15 residues. As DNA, the CDR3 is TGCAGTGCTAGTCCACCGACCGGAACCGACCCTACGCAGTATTTT. Translating gives CSASPPTGTDPTQYF.

V gene TRBV20-1 combines with J gene TRBJ2-4, with D unclear. CDR3 length: 15 residues. Trimming removed 2 bases at V and 1 base at J, with 12 bases between. Germline V gene data show CDR1 as DFQATT and CDR2 as SNEGSKA (reference sequence). In DNA form, the CDR3 reads TGCAGTGCTAGAAGGGAAGGCTCTGCCAAAAACATTCAGTACTTC. It specifies CSARREGSAKNIQYF.

This clonotype was counted ten times or more. The V gene is TRBV24-1, the J gene TRBJ2-3; D is unclear. Germline V gene sequence: CDR1 KGHDR, CDR2 SFDVKD. The CDR3 loop spans 12 amino acids. Trimming removed 3 bases from V and 3 bases from J, with 3 bases in between. The chain's CDR3 is CATSDPTDTQYF. As DNA, the CDR3 is TGTGCCACCAGTGATCCGACAGATACGCAGTATTTT.

In its sample, this clonotype was seen a few times. This chain uses TRBV5-1 with TRBJ2-5; D is uncertain. Per germline, CDR1 SGHRS and CDR2 YFSETQ. The CDR3 spans 14 residues. V shed 2 bases and J shed 3 bases, with 11 bases lying between them. This chain's CDR3 is CASSFISAKETQYF. CDR3 nucleotides: TGCGCCAGCAGCTTTATAAGCGCCAAAGAGACCCAGTACTTC.